The 30 T cell receptor beta chains listed next were all sequenced from one sample in a study of regulatory T cells in long-lasting Graves disease. Arm-PCR of CDR3 regions and iRepertoire HTBI primers were the basis on which TCR beta libraries were built. Using its own MiXCR run on the multiplex PCR reads, TCRdb lists one record per CDR3 protein. The sample holds about 300,000 distinct CDR3 sequences, 18% seen once. Regarding time point: newly diagnosed GD, antithyroid drugs for less than 3 months. The TCR library was prepared using RNA isolated from PBMCs. The sample in question was peripheral blood mononuclear cells (PBMCs), obtained at new diagnosis, from a patient treated with antithyroid drugs. Source of these receptors: a female donor with Graves disease.

This clonotype was seen many times. The V gene is TRBV5-1, the J gene TRBJ2-2; 7 nucleotides align to TRBD1. V shed 3 bases and J 7 bases; nucleotides not matched to a gene: 6. CDR3 length equals 14 residues. Germline assignment: CDR1 SGHRS and CDR2 YFSETQ. The CDR3 is CASSSNRGVGELFF. CDR3 DNA sequence: TGCGCCAGCAGCTCGAACAGGGGTGTCGGGGAGCTGTTTTTT.

Concerning this clonotype: A much larger clone differs by one base, so this may be a read error. The gene calls are TRBV11-1 and TRBJ2-4, with D possibly matching TRBD1 (6 bases). The J call may be in error: the DNA end matches TRBJ2-1 better. The CDR3 is made up of 15 amino acids. CDR1 SGHAT and CDR2 FQDESV come from the germline V gene (reference sequence). The CDR3 loop reads CASSLGQTGYGEQFF. The CDR3 region has the DNA TGTGCCAGCAGCTTAGGGCAAACAGGGTACGGTGAGCAGTTCTTC.

The J gene is TRBJ2-3, the V gene TRBV11-2; unclear D gene. There are 13 residues in the CDR3. CDR1 and CDR2 (germline): SGHAT, FQNNGV. Trimming cost V 4 bases and J 4 bases, with 9 bases left between them. The CDR3 sequence: CASSWSAADTQYF. In nucleotides, the CDR3 is TGTGCCAGCAGCTGGTCGGCGGCAGATACGCAGTATTTT.

V and J are TRBV2 and TRBJ2-6; D unclear. This CDR3 has 15 residues. The V end lost 4 bases, the J end lost 0 bases, and 7 bases lay between the germline ends. Germline assignment: CDR1 SNHLY and CDR2 FYNNEI. As DNA, the CDR3 is TGTGCCAGCAGTGTCCGCCGCTCTGGGGCCAACGTCCTGACTTTC. This encodes CASSVRRSGANVLTF.

The chain links TRBV6-1 to TRBJ1-5; no clear D. The germline V gene encodes CDR1 MNHNS and CDR2 SASEGT. V was pared by 0 bases and J by 6 bases, with 12 bases between. This CDR3 is built from 15 residues. For the CDR3, the DNA is TGTGCCAGCAGTGAAGCGCAGGCTGGGAGTCAGCCCCAGCATTTT. It specifies CASSEAQAGSQPQHF.

This clonotype was recorded at least ten times. The chain has TRBV25-1 and TRBJ2-1; 8 bases line up with TRBD2. Trimming removed 3 bases from V and 5 bases from J; junction bases left unmatched: 3. In germline, CDR1 is MGHDK, CDR2 SYGVNS. CDR3 size: 14 residues. CDR3 in DNA: TGTGCCAGCAGTGACTGGACTAGCAACAATGAGCAGTTCTTC. Amino acid sequence: CASSDWTSNNEQFF.

This clonotype was recorded a few times. V usage is TRBV6-1 and J usage is TRBJ2-1, with 7 bases fitting TRBD2. The CDR3 length is 16 residues. CDR1 and CDR2 (germline): MNHNS, SASEGT. Trimming at V came to 8 bases and at J to 0 bases, leaving 10 bases not matched to a gene. CDR3 residues: CASLLLAVSSYNEQFF. The CDR3 DNA reads as TGTGCCAGCCTCCTGCTAGCGGTAAGCTCCTACAATGAGCAGTTCTTC.

This clonotype was found many times. The chain is built from TRBV19 and TRBJ2-7, with D perhaps TRBD1 (5 bases). The germline V and J ends were trimmed by 7 bases and 4 bases, with 20 bases remaining between them. This CDR3 is 15 amino acids long. The germline V gene has CDR1 LNHDA and CDR2 SQIVND (reference sequence). In DNA, the CDR3 is TGTGCCAGTACTAATCGAGCCCAGGGATTATACGAGCAGTACTTC. Translated: CASTNRAQGLYEQYF.

As concerns this clonotype: A much larger clone sits a single nucleotide away, making a read error possible. The chain joins TRBV7-6 to TRBJ2-1; a possible D gene is TRBD1 (5 bases). The CDR3 spans 16 residues. CDR1 is SGHVS and CDR2 is FNYEAQ in the germline V gene. Trimming removed 1 base at V and 10 bases at J, with 20 bases between. CDR3: CASSLEGLVASYEQFF. Here the CDR3 DNA reads TGTGCCAGCAGCTTAGAGGGGCTAGTTGCGTCCTACGAGCAGTTCTTC.

In this sample, this clonotype turned up many times. The chain carries TRBV20-1 and TRBJ2-1, with 9 bases lining up with TRBD1. Trimming at V came to 5 bases and at J to 4 bases, leaving 6 bases not matched to a gene. Germline V gene lookup returns CDR1 DFQATT and CDR2 SNEGSKA (reference sequence). The CDR3 runs to 14 residues. This CDR3 is CSAGRQGGYNEQFF. DNA of the CDR3: TGCAGTGCTGGAAGACAGGGGGGATACAATGAGCAGTTCTTC.

This clonotype showed up many times. This chain joins TRBV11-2 and TRBJ2-5, with D tentatively TRBD2 (5 bases). Looked up from germline, CDR1 is SGHAT and CDR2 is FQNNGV. V was shortened by 5 bases and J by 5 bases, with 15 bases between the two germline ends. The CDR3 has 14 amino acids. The chain's CDR3 is CASSPRPGEETQYF. Here the CDR3 DNA reads TGTGCCAGCAGCCCAAGACCTGGGGAGGAGACCCAGTACTTC.

This clonotype was seen many times. The genes are TRBV2 and TRBJ2-5; D is ambiguous. The CDR3 runs 14 residues. Germline CDR1 is SNHLY and CDR2 is FYNNEI. V dropped 2 bases and J dropped 2 bases, with 9 bases sitting between them. CDR3 DNA: TGTGCCAGCAGTGAAAGTTTGAGGCAAGAGACCCAGTACTTC. Translation gives CASSESLRQETQYF.

This clonotype was counted many times. The V call is TRBV19, the J call TRBJ2-1, with 14 bases matching TRBD2. The CDR3 length is 19 residues. V lost 1 base to trimming and J lost 6 bases; unmatched junction nucleotides: 11. Per germline, CDR1 LNHDA and CDR2 SQIVND (reference sequence). The CDR3 DNA follows: TGTGCCAGTAGTATAGGACAGGGTGGGACTAGCGGGAGCCGCAATGAGCAGTTCTTC. This sequence encodes CASSIGQGGTSGSRNEQFF.

Concerning this clonotype: With only one base between it and a far larger clone, this is likely a read error. This rearrangement joins TRBV25-1 to TRBJ2-5, with D possibly being TRBD2 (5 bases). CDR1 and CDR2 (germline): MGHDK, SYGVNS. The CDR3 is 15 amino acids. V was clipped by 5 bases and J by 2 bases, with 15 bases between them. In DNA form, the CDR3 reads TGTGCCAGCAGTCCCCTAGCCACCCTACAAGAGACCCAGTACTTC. It yields the protein CASSPLATLQETQYF.

This clonotype was seen a handful of times. The chain couples TRBV20-1 to TRBJ2-3; 12 nucleotides match TRBD1. V lost 0 bases and J lost 3; bases outside the gene matches: 1. Germline V lookup: CDR1 DFQATT, CDR2 SNEGSKA (reference sequence). The CDR3 is made up of 15 amino acids. The CDR3: CSAREGQGATDTQYF. CDR3 nucleotides: TGCAGTGCTAGAGAGGGACAGGGGGCAACAGATACGCAGTATTTT.

This clonotype was observed at least ten times. V usage is TRBV6-1 and J usage is TRBJ2-1, with 7 nucleotides matching TRBD2. Germline-derived CDR1 and CDR2 are MNHNS and SASEGT. V shed 4 bases, J shed 8 bases, and the junction held 17 bases outside the gene matches. The CDR3 consists of 17 residues. The CDR3 loop is CASSAATVGLLGDEQFF. DNA for the CDR3: TGTGCCAGCAGTGCCGCGACCGTGGGACTACTTGGGGATGAGCAGTTCTTC.

This clonotype was recorded many times. The rearrangement uses TRBV15 and TRBJ1-2, with D possibly being TRBD1 (5 bases). CDR3 length: 13 residues. Per the germline V gene, CDR1 is LNHNV and CDR2 is YYDKDF (reference sequence). The V gene lost 1 base and the J gene lost 8 bases, with 11 bases spanning the gap. The CDR3, as DNA: TGTGCCACCAGCAGAGGAGAAGGGGCGGGCTACACCTTC. This encodes CATSRGEGAGYTF.

This clonotype has a count of ten or more. This chain links TRBV12-3 or TRBV12-4 with TRBJ2-1; D assignment may be TRBD1 or TRBD2 (5 bases each). This CDR3 region has 15 residues. Trimming pared 4 bases from V and 8 bases from J, leaving 18 bases between. CDR3 sequence reads: CASSSWDDRPYEQFF. The CDR3 bases are TGTGCCAGCAGTTCTTGGGACGATCGGCCGTATGAGCAGTTCTTC.

This clonotype was seen repeatedly, ten times or more. J is TRBJ2-7 and V is TRBV30; weak D call: TRBD1 (6 bases). V was pared by 6 bases and J by 4 bases, with 10 bases between. Germline V gene data show CDR1 as GTSNPN and CDR2 as SVGIG (reference sequence). The length of the CDR3 is 11 residues. CDR3 coding DNA: TGTGCCTGCCTTGGACAGTACGAGCAGTACTTC. It encodes CACLGQYEQYF.

This clonotype was seen repeatedly, ten times or more. V is TRBV2 and J is TRBJ2-2; either TRBD1 or TRBD2 may supply D (6 bases each). CDR1 is SNHLY, CDR2 FYNNEI, per germline. The CDR3 is 12 amino acids. The V end lost 6 bases, the J end lost 6 bases, and 8 bases lay between the germline ends. The CDR3 DNA follows: TGTGCCAGCAGGGGGGGCTCCGGGGAGCTGTTTTTT. Its protein is CASRGGSGELFF.

The rearrangement uses TRBV24-1 and TRBJ2-1; D is undetermined. Trimming took off 3 bases at V and 10 bases at J, with 15 bases between the two ends. The V gene's germline CDR1 is KGHDR and CDR2 SFDVKD. The CDR3 extends over 14 amino acids. The CDR3 sequence: CATSDPPASREQFF. CDR3 sequence (DNA): TGTGCCACCAGTGATCCCCCCGCGTCCAGGGAGCAGTTCTTC.

This clonotype showed up many times. The chain uses TRBV11-2 and TRBJ1-6, with 7 bases fitting TRBD1. The length of the CDR3 is 14 residues. Unmatched junction bases numbered 7, after V lost 7 bases and J lost 7 bases. Germline CDR1 SGHAT, CDR2 FQNNGV. The CDR3 sequence: CASKQQGNNSPLHF. The CDR3, as DNA: TGTGCCAGCAAACAACAGGGGAACAATTCACCCCTCCACTTT.

This clonotype was detected many times. The chain links TRBV12-3 or TRBV12-4 to TRBJ2-7; 13 positions match TRBD2. After removal of 7 bases from V and 5 bases from J, the junction contained 11 bases not matched to a gene. The CDR3 runs to 16 residues. CDR3 bases: TGTGCCAGCACCCAAGGCTCAGGGACTAGCGGGAACGAGCAGTACTTC. It is translated as CASTQGSGTSGNEQYF.

V and J are TRBV10-1 and TRBJ2-3; 11 bases line up with TRBD2. There are 14 residues in the CDR3. V shed 9 bases, J shed 3 bases, and the junction held 5 bases outside the gene matches. Germline-derived CDR1 and CDR2 are WNHNN and SYGVQD (reference sequence). CDR3 nucleotides: TGCGCCAGTGCGACTAGCGGGAAGACAGATACGCAGTATTTT. It is translated as CASATSGKTDTQYF.

This clonotype was seen a few times. The chain uses TRBV11-2 and TRBJ2-7, with a tentative D call TRBD2 (5 bases). V lost 1 base and J 3 bases, leaving 10 bases between the germline ends. CDR3 length: 14 amino acids. Germline values: CDR1 SGHAT, CDR2 FQNNGV. The CDR3 nucleotides are TGTGCCAGCAGCTTAGCGGGGTTTAACTACGAGCAGTACTTC. Translating it yields CASSLAGFNYEQYF.

This sequence joins TRBV19 and TRBJ2-2, with D possibly TRBD2 on 6 matching bases. The germline V gene has CDR1 LNHDA and CDR2 SQIVND (reference sequence). The CDR3 runs 17 residues. The ends were cut back, 3 bases at V and 3 bases at J, with 17 bases in the middle. CDR3 region: CASSMYRDSQYTGELFF. The CDR3, as DNA: TGTGCCAGTAGTATGTATAGGGACTCTCAGTACACCGGGGAGCTGTTTTTT.

This clonotype was found many times. The chain couples TRBV28 to TRBJ1-4; 8 bases align to TRBD1. Germline CDR1 reads MDHEN; CDR2 reads SYDVKM. Losses at the gene ends were 6 bases for V and 8 bases for J; bases not matched to a gene: 8. The CDR3 is 14 amino acids. The DNA of the CDR3 is TGTGCCAGCAGCTTACAGGGGGAGGTAGAAAAACTGTTTTTT. Translated, it gives CASSLQGEVEKLFF.

There are many counts of this clonotype. The V gene is TRBV11-2, the J gene TRBJ2-5, with 10 bases aligning to TRBD1. The V gene's germline CDR1 is SGHAT and CDR2 FQNNGV. V was clipped by 3 bases and J by 5 bases; unmatched bases: 9. The CDR3 has 16 amino acids. The CDR3, as DNA: TGTGCCAGCAGCTTGCGGGGGGACAGGGGAGTGGAGACCCAGTACTTC. This sequence encodes CASSLRGDRGVETQYF.

This clonotype occurred once. V is TRBV28 and J is TRBJ1-4; D might be TRBD1 (5 bases). The CDR3 has 16 amino acids. V shed 3 bases and J shed 7 bases, with 18 bases lying between them. CDR1 MDHEN and CDR2 SYDVKM come from the germline V gene. In nucleotides, the CDR3 is TGTGCCAGCAGTTTCGGGACGGCGGCGGGCGGTGAAAAACTGTTTTTT. It is translated as CASSFGTAAGGEKLFF.

On this clonotype: Just one base apart from a much larger clone, this may be a read error. The chain carries TRBV19 and TRBJ1-1; the D is unclear. The CDR3 runs 15 residues. V lost 1 base and J lost 0, with 9 bases in between. Germline loops: CDR1 LNHDA, CDR2 SQIVND (reference sequence). CDR3: CASSIGHGVNTEAFF. CDR3 in DNA: TGTGCCAGTAGTATAGGTCATGGCGTGAACACTGAAGCTTTCTTT. The full variable domain, its missing parts supplied by reference TRBV19 and TRBJ1-1, is DGGITQSPKYLFRKEGQNVTLSCEQNLNHDAMYWYRQDPGQGLRLIYYSQIVNDFQKGDIAEGYSVSREKKESFPLTVTSAQKNPTAFYLCASSIGHGVNTEAFFGQGTRLTVV.